The 23 T cell receptor beta chains reported below all come from one sample, sequenced in a study of blood T cell repertoires in COVID-19. Data came from immunoSEQ multiplex PCR; TCRdb stores just in-frame clones and leaves some out. Found here are 100,000 to 150,000 clones, 80% of them singletons; the top ten hold 1.5% to 2%. Sequenced: peripheral blood. Every receptor here comes from a man between 70 and 80 years old with acute or convalescent COVID-19.

V is TRBV4-1 and J is TRBJ1-2; tentatively, D is TRBD1 (6 bases). Germline V CDR1 and CDR2: MGHRA, YSYEKL. CDR3 size: 15 residues. V dropped 1 base and J dropped 0 bases, with 9 bases sitting between them. In DNA form, the CDR3 reads TGCGCCAGCAGCCAAGTTACAGGGCCTAACTATGGCTACACCTTC. Translating it yields CASSQVTGPNYGYTF.

The rearrangement joins TRBV6-5 to TRBJ1-4; 9 nucleotides line up with TRBD1. This CDR3 contains 14 residues. With V trimmed by 4 bases and J by 8 bases, 5 bases remained unmatched. The germline V gene has CDR1 MNHEY and CDR2 SVGAGI. The CDR3 DNA reads TGTGCCAGCAGTTTACAGGGGGCAAGGGAAAAACTGTTTTTT. Amino acids: CASSLQGAREKLFF.

This chain uses TRBV5-1 with TRBJ2-7; maybe TRBD1 (5 bases). The CDR3 has 16 amino acids. The ends were cut back, 0 bases at V and 0 bases at J, with 13 bases in the middle. In germline, CDR1 is SGHRS, CDR2 YFSETQ. The CDR3 DNA is TGCGCCAGCAGCTTGGAGCTAGGGGCAAACTCCTACGAGCAGTACTTC. This sequence encodes CASSLELGANSYEQYF. The whole variable domain, remainder taken from reference TRBV5-1 and TRBJ2-7, is KAGVTQTPRYLIKTRGQQVTLSCSPISGHRSVSWYQQTPGQGLQFLFEYFSETQRNKGNFPGRFSGRQFSNSRSEMNVSTLELGDSALYLCASSLELGANSYEQYFGPGTRLTVT.

About this clone itself: One end of the junction is discordant with germline, which a read error may explain. Here the CDR3 reads CASSIGTSGEETQYF. DNA for the CDR3: TGTGCTAGCAGCATTGGGACTAGCGGGGAAGAGACCCAGTACTTC. The chain recombines TRBV7-7 with TRBJ2-5; 13 positions agree with TRBD2. Germline assignment: CDR1 SSHAT and CDR2 FNYEAQ (reference sequence). CDR3 length: 15 amino acids.

V and J are TRBV24-1 and TRBJ2-3; 8 bases are a match to TRBD2. Looked up from germline, CDR1 is KGHDR and CDR2 is SFDVKD. This CDR3 spans 18 amino acids. J gave up 3 bases and V 5 bases, and 15 bases lay outside the gene matches. CDR3 DNA sequence: TGTGCCACCAGTGCCAGAATCGGGGGCGGGGGGCCGACAGATACGCAGTATTTT. Amino acid sequence: CATSARIGGGGPTDTQYF.

This chain links TRBV5-6 with TRBJ2-3, with D possibly matching TRBD1 (6 bases). The CDR3 is made up of 11 amino acids. Germline CDR1 is SGHDT and CDR2 is YYEEEE. The V end was cut by 7 bases, the J end by 6 bases, with 9 bases between. CDR3 coding DNA: TGTGCCAGCTACAGGGAGGATACGCAGTATTTT. This translates into CASYREDTQYF.

The genes are TRBV6-1 and TRBJ1-2, with D uncertain. The CDR3 is made up of 15 amino acids. Trimming shortened V by 2 bases and J by 1 base, and 11 bases separated the two germline ends. Germline loops: CDR1 MNHNS, CDR2 SASEGT. The chain's CDR3 is CASSEFPGDNYGYTF. Written as DNA, the CDR3 is TGTGCCAGCAGTGAATTCCCAGGCGATAACTATGGCTACACCTTC.

The genes are TRBV6-5 and TRBJ1-4; the match to TRBD1 covers 7 bases. There are 14 residues in the CDR3. The V segment lost 8 bases and the J segment 7 bases; nucleotides outside the gene matches: 10. CDR1 and CDR2 from the germline V gene are MNHEY and SVGAGI. The CDR3 region has the DNA TGTGCCAGCCGGGGGACAGCGAACCCTGAAAAACTGTTTTTT. Translation gives CASRGTANPEKLFF.

The chain links TRBV29-1 to TRBJ1-4; 7 bases are shared with TRBD1. CDR1 SQVTM and CDR2 ANQGSEA come from the germline V gene. The V segment lost 7 bases and the J segment 6 bases; nucleotides outside the gene matches: 8. This CDR3 has 13 amino acids. The CDR3 loop is CSARDSDHEKLFF. Here the CDR3 DNA reads TGCAGCGCGCGGGACAGTGATCATGAAAAACTGTTTTTT.

V is TRBV19 and J is TRBJ1-2; 7 bases map to TRBD1. Germline values: CDR1 LNHDA, CDR2 SQIVND (reference sequence). The CDR3 totals 15 residues. Germline trimming cut 1 base from V and 5 bases from J; bases unmatched to any gene: 7. The CDR3 nucleotides are TGTGCCAGTAGTATAGGACAGGGCCTCGATTATGGCTACACCTTC. Residues: CASSIGQGLDYGYTF.

The V gene is TRBV7-9, the J gene TRBJ2-1; 13 bases match TRBD2. CDR1 and CDR2 (germline): SEHNR, FQNEAQ (reference sequence). J was trimmed by 1 base and V by 10 bases; bases with no gene match: 4. CDR3 size: 15 residues. CDR3 protein: CATGTSGASYNEQFF. The CDR3 nucleotides are TGTGCCACCGGGACTAGCGGGGCATCCTACAATGAGCAGTTCTTC.

This clone was seen a handful of times. This chain uses TRBV5-5 with TRBJ1-3; 9 bases are a match to TRBD1. The V and J ends lost 3 bases and 4 bases, in that order; junction bases with no gene match: 5. The germline CDR1 and CDR2 sequences are SGHKS and YYEKEE (reference sequence). The CDR3 is 15 amino acids. CDR3 residues: CASSSTGGLGNTIYF. For the CDR3, the DNA is TGTGCCAGCAGCTCGACAGGGGGACTCGGAAACACCATATATTTT.

A single count supports this clone. The chain couples TRBV5-6 to TRBJ1-2; 9 positions match TRBD1. V shed 4 bases, J shed 2 bases, and the junction held 3 bases outside the gene matches. CDR3 length: 14 amino acids. Per the germline V gene, CDR1 is SGHDT and CDR2 is YYEEEE. CDR3 in amino acids: CASSPDRGNYGYTF. CDR3 in DNA: TGTGCCAGCAGCCCTGACAGGGGGAACTATGGCTACACCTTC. Full variable domain (remainder filled in from reference TRBV5-6 and TRBJ1-2): DAGVTQSPTHLIKTRGQQVTLRCSPKSGHDTVSWYQQALGQGPQFIFQYYEEEERQRGNFPDRFSGHQFPNYSSELNVNALLLGDSALYLCASSPDRGNYGYTFGSGTRLTVV.

The table lists this clone with a few counts. This chain connects TRBV10-3 to TRBJ2-5, with 7 bases identical to TRBD1. V was clipped by 7 bases and J by 5 bases; unmatched bases: 4. This CDR3 spans 12 amino acids. Germline loops: CDR1 ENHRY, CDR2 SYGVKD. Here the CDR3 reads CAIKGAGETQYF. CDR3 sequence (DNA): TGTGCCATCAAGGGGGCCGGGGAGACCCAGTACTTC.

The CDR3 bases are TGTGCCAGCAGTTCCGGGGGGAGTGGCACCGGGGAGCTGTTTTTT. As protein: CASSSGGSGTGELFF. This rearrangement joins TRBV28 to TRBJ2-2; 7 positions match TRBD2. V trimming: 4 bases; J trimming: 4 bases; junction bases outside the gene matches: 6. CDR3 length: 15 amino acids. Per germline, CDR1 MDHEN and CDR2 SYDVKM.

This clone has more than one count but fewer than ten. The rearrangement links TRBV10-3 to TRBJ1-1; 8 bases match TRBD1. This CDR3 comprises 14 residues. The junction had 4 bases not matched to a gene; V was cut back by 6 bases and J by 1 base. CDR1 and CDR2 from the germline V gene are ENHRY and SYGVKD. The DNA of the CDR3 is TGTGCCATCAGCCCGGGACAGGCGAACACTGAAGCTTTCTTT. Protein product: CAISPGQANTEAFF.

The chain has TRBV20-1 and TRBJ2-7; 7 positions match TRBD1. CDR1 and CDR2 from the germline V gene are DFQATT and SNEGSKA (reference sequence). The CDR3 covers 14 residues. J gave up 3 bases and V 3 bases, and 8 bases lay outside the gene matches. The CDR3 coding sequence is TGCAGTGCTAGTCCCGGGACAGCCAACTACGAGCAGTACTTC. Translating it yields CSASPGTANYEQYF.

This chain joins TRBV9 and TRBJ1-3, with D tentatively TRBD1 (6 bases). This CDR3 spans 14 amino acids. Trimming took 0 bases from V and 3 from J, leaving 7 bases between them. Germline CDR1 reads SGDLS; CDR2 reads YYNGEE. The CDR3: CASSVEGVGNTIYF. For the CDR3, the DNA is TGTGCCAGCAGCGTAGAGGGGGTTGGAAACACCATATATTTT. The complete variable domain, with remaining parts taken from reference TRBV9 and TRBJ1-3, reads DSGVTQTPKHLITATGQRVTLRCSPRSGDLSVYWYQQSLDQGLQFLIQYYNGEERAKGNILERFSAQQFPDLHSELNLSSLELGDSALYFCASSVEGVGNTIYFGEGSWLTVV.

V usage is TRBV5-1 and J usage is TRBJ2-5, with TRBD2 as a possible D gene (6 bases). This CDR3 is built from 14 residues. Germline V CDR1 and CDR2: SGHRS, YFSETQ. The ends were cut back, 4 bases at V and 5 bases at J, with 15 bases in the middle. DNA of the CDR3: TGCGCCAGCAGCGTTCGGATGGCGGGGGAGACCCAGTACTTC. It specifies CASSVRMAGETQYF.

The rearrangement uses TRBV10-3 and TRBJ1-5; D unclear. The ends were cut back, 0 bases at V and 2 bases at J, with 5 bases in the middle. The CDR3 is 14 residues long. Germline V gives CDR1 ENHRY, CDR2 SYGVKD. In nucleotides, the CDR3 is TGTGCCATCAGTGAGTCGTCGGGCAATCAGCCCCAGCATTTT. Its translation is CAISESSGNQPQHF.

The rearrangement joins TRBV5-1 to TRBJ2-5; 14 bases match TRBD2. Germline loops: CDR1 SGHRS, CDR2 YFSETQ. V gave up 4 bases and J gave up 2 bases; unmatched junction bases: 10. CDR3 length: 18 amino acids. CDR3 protein: CASSGGLAGDPGQETQYF. DNA of the CDR3: TGCGCCAGCAGCGGGGGACTAGCGGGGGACCCAGGGCAAGAGACCCAGTACTTC.

The chain recombines TRBV7-2 with TRBJ1-4, with D possibly being TRBD1 (6 bases). Germline lookup yields CDR1 SGHTA and CDR2 FQGNSA. The CDR3 contains 16 residues. V was cut by 0 bases and J by 4 bases, with 12 bases left in between. Written as DNA, the CDR3 is TGTGCCAGCAGCTTAGCGGTGGGCAGGGGTAATGAAAAACTGTTTTTT. This codes for CASSLAVGRGNEKLFF.

V is TRBV20-1 and J is TRBJ1-2, with 8 bases that match TRBD1. Trimming removed 3 bases from V and 4 bases from J; junction bases left unmatched: 4. The CDR3 covers 13 residues. Germline-derived CDR1 and CDR2 are DFQATT and SNEGSKA (reference sequence). DNA of the CDR3: TGCAGTGCTAGTAACAGGGGGGCCTATGGCTACACCTTC. This sequence encodes CSASNRGAYGYTF.